Following are 2 T cell receptor beta chains from one sample sequenced in a study of graft-versus-host responses after intestinal transplantation. Graft tissue was processed to release intraepithelial and lamina propria lymphocytes. The assay was immunoSEQ multiplex PCR, and TCRdb's table has in-frame clones only and misses some. The sample contains 11,000 to 15,000 clones, around 77% of which appear only once. The sample was ileum tissue, taken roughly 26 days after intestinal transplant. All receptors come from a human patient who received an intestinal transplant, so some T cells may come from the graft donor.

In this sample, this clone turned up once. V and J are TRBV9 and TRBJ2-1; 9 bases are shared with TRBD2. The CDR3 runs to 16 residues. V lost 3 bases and J lost 7; bases outside the gene matches: 11. Germline lookup yields CDR1 SGDLS and CDR2 YYNGEE. DNA for the CDR3: TGTGCCAGCAGCGATAGTCGGCGGGGGGGATGGAATGAGCAGTTCTTC. Translating gives CASSDSRRGGWNEQFF.

This clone was seen a few times. The V call is TRBV10-3, the J call TRBJ2-7; D is ambiguous. The germline V and J ends were trimmed by 6 bases and 3 bases, with 12 bases remaining between them. In germline, CDR1 is ENHRY, CDR2 SYGVKD. The CDR3 runs 13 residues. As DNA, the CDR3 is TGTGCCATCAGGGTTGGGCAGGACTACGAGCAGTACGTC. Encoded protein: CAIRVGQDYEQYV.